This TCR beta chain was found in a study of tumor and adjacent non-tumor tissue in lung cancer. Per the germline V gene, CDR1 is MGHRA and CDR2 is YSYEKL. The ends were cut back, 5 bases at V and 11 bases at J, with 21 bases in the middle. The CDR3 contains 15 residues. RNA was extracted from bulk tissue without any cell sorting. Distant lung tissue was collected more than 3 cm away from the tumor edge. TCRbeta libraries were built with three rounds of nested PCR, modified from ARM-PCR. TCRdb itself ran the multiplex PCR reads through MiXCR, one entry per CDR3 protein. The profile shows 98,000 or so distinct CDR3 sequences, 75% to 90% of them singletons.

Material: distant non-tumor lung tissue. The genes are TRBV4-1 and TRBJ2-2, with D tentatively TRBD1 (7 bases). This sequence originates from a man in his 60s with small cell lung cancer. CDR3 sequence (DNA): TGCGCCAGCAGCAGCAGGGGGGCCTATACAGCTGAGCTGTTTTTT. Residues: CASSSRGAYTAELFF.